This T cell receptor (beta chain) derives from a study of shared clonotypes between healthy human individuals. Cells designated naive CD8 were CD45RO-negative and were positively selected for CCR7, with terminally differentiated effector memory CD45RA+ cells excluded. Adult donors, all healthy and HIV-negative, had no recent acute infections or vaccinations. Authors' analysis steps: Without quality scores, immunoSEQ junctional reads could not be filtered like full-length reads. The assay was immunoSEQ multiplex PCR, and TCRdb's table has in-frame clones only and misses some. The DNA was the basis for D and trimming; V, J and clone size are from that table. The data show 2 million or so clones, over 85% seen once. This clone was seen only once. V gave up 4 bases and J gave up 4 bases, with 17 bases separating them. The germline V gene has CDR1 SGDLS and CDR2 YYNGEE. The CDR3 runs to 16 residues.

The receptor comes from a man between 18 and 35 years old in good health. V usage is TRBV9 and J usage is TRBJ2-2; possible D gene TRBD2, 6 bases. The sample consisted of naive CD8+ T cells sorted from blood. CDR3 protein: CASSPRGQGGTGELFF. The CDR3 DNA follows: TGTGCCAGCAGCCCCCGCGGGCAGGGAGGCACCGGGGAGCTGTTTTTT.